The present T cell receptor (beta chain) was sequenced within a study of graft-versus-host responses after intestinal transplantation (dated by TCRdb to the early 2020s). The study in broad terms: The transplants that recipients got were multivisceral, liver-intestinal, or isolated intestinal. All recipients received anti-thymocyte globulin induction followed by maintenance tacrolimus and steroids for about three years. After intestinal transplantation, graft-versus-host and host-versus-graft alloreactive T cell clones in the graft, circulation and bone marrow were tracked using bulk TCR-beta CDR3 sequencing. To identify alloreactive clones, pre-transplant mixed lymphocyte reaction products were sequenced and then compared with unstimulated pre-transplant donor and recipient T cells. A cohort of 24 intestinal transplant recipients, including one retransplant, was enrolled, and 3 patients lacking pretransplant specimens were excluded. A peak of at least 4% donor T cells among recipient peripheral blood mononuclear cells was the definition used for donor T cell macrochimerism. Samples from a few later patients were sequenced in-house on an Illumina MiSeq with MiXCR processing rather than by the commercial service. The full study reports these points: Early after transplant, declines in HvG clones were associated with peak levels of circulating GvH clones. Conclusions were limited by the relatively low number and heterogeneity of intestinal transplant patients. In the allografts of patients with donor T cell macrochimerism, GvH to HvG T cell clonal ratios were high. GvH clones were detected in recipient bone marrow, and some of these GvH clones were observed earlier in ileal mucosa or blood, consistent with an intestinal mucosal origin.

Sequences GTSNPN (CDR1) and SVGIG (CDR2) are obtained from the germline V gene (reference sequence). The junction shows trimming of 0 bases on V and 0 bases on J, plus 8 bases between the germline ends. The CDR3 measures 14 amino acids from cysteine to phenylalanine. Only CDR3 DNA remains: 42 bases, in frame from the first base. Library construction relied on the immunoSEQ multiplex PCR assay. In most patients, genomic DNA was isolated using the Qiagen DNeasy Blood and Tissue Kit and sent frozen to Adaptive Biotechnologies for TCR sequencing. Adaptive Biotechnologies carried out high-throughput TCR-beta CDR3 sequencing of genomic DNA for most patients. On the authors' methods: TCR sequencing data were retrieved from Adaptive's ImmunoSEQ software for 15 to 20 patients, whereas a few other patients were processed with MiXCR and VDJtools. To correct CD4 versus CD8 sorting errors, any sequence found in both subsets at a frequency ratio below 5:1 was removed. CDR3 nucleotide sequences shared between donor and recipient were removed because the origin of such sequences could not be assigned. To be classed as alloreactive, a clone needed at least 2-fold expansion over unstimulated cells and a minimum CFSE-low frequency of 0.002% (template counts) or 0.001% (read counts). Clones detected in sequenced pre-transplant spleen, lymph node, or MLR CFSE-low populations of the donor or recipient were defined as mappable. Cumulative frequency of alloreactive clones was calculated as a percentage of all sequences weighted by copy number. TCRdb holds this immuneACCESS table with in-frame rearrangements only. Some clones are missing; in checked studies, unresolved V genes explain under half, and the rest has no known cause. V and J calls and clone size are given by that table; D and trimming were obtained from the DNA. For this sample there are about 15,000 clones; around two fifths appear just once. Clones ranked in the top ten supply roughly 15% of the sample.

Concerning this clone: No base quality information exists; no much larger clone differs at one position.

The time point label here, explained by the study, means: cells obtained before transplantation from donor or recipient. Mixed lymphocyte reactions plated 200,000 CFSE-labeled pre-transplant responders with 200,000 irradiated violet-dye-labeled stimulators and were cultured for around six days. After the mixed lymphocyte reaction, proliferating CD3+CD4+CFSE-low and CD3+CD8+CFSE-low responder cells were FACS-sorted on a BD Influx sorter. The starting material was alloreactive CD8+ T cells from a mixed lymphocyte reaction culture, obtained before intestinal transplant. The intended sense of this specimen's cell subset or site label: CFSE-low proliferating T cells sorted from roughly six-day pre-transplant mixed lymphocyte reaction (GvH or HvG direction). The TCR originated in a human patient who received an intestinal transplant. Recombination linked TRBV30 to TRBJ1-1; perhaps TRBD1 is the D gene, with 5 bases matching. The DNA reads as follows: TGTGCCTGGAGTGTAGGGGCCCTGAACACTGAAGCTTTCTTT. It encodes CAWSVGALNTEAFF.